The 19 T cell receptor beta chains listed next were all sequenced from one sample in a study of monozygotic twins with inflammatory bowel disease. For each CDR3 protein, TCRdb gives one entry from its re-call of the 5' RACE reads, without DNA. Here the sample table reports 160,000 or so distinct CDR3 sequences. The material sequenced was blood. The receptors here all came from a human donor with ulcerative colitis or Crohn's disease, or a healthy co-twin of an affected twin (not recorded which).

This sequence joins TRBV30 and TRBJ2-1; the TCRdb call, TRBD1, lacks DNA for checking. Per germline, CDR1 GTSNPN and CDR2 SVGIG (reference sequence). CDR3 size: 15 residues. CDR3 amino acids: CAFARDTNSYNEQFF.

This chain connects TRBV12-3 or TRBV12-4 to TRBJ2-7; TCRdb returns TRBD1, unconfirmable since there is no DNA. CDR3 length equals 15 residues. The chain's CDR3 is CASSLERGPSYEQYF.

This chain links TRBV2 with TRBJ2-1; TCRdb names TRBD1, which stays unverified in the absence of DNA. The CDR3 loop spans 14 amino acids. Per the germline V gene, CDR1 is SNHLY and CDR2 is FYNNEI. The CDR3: CASSWQGANNEQFF.

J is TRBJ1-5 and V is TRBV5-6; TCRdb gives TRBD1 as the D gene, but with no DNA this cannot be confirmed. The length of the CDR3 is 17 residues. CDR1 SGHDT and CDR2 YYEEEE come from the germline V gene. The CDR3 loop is CASSLGTGQGANQPQHF.

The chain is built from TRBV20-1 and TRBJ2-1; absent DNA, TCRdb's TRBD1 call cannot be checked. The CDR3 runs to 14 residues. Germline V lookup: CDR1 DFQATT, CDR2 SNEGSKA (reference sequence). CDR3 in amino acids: CSAPKTGIYNEQFF.

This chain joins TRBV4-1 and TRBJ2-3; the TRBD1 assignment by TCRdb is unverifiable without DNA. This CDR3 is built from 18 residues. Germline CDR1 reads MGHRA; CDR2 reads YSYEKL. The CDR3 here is CASSQVPPTGRLPDTQYF.

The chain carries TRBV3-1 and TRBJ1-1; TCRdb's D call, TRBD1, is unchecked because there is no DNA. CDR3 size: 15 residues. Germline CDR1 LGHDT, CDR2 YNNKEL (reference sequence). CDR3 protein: CASSQGVQPGAEAFF. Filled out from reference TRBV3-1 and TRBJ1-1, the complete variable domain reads DTAVSQTPKYLVTQMGNDKSIKCEQNLGHDTMYWYKQDSKKFLKIMFSYNNKELIINETVPNRFSPKSPDKAHLNLHINSLELGDSAVYFCASSQGVQPGAEAFFGQGTRLTVV.

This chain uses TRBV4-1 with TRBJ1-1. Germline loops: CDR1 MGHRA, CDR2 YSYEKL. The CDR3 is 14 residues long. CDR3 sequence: CASSPSAMNTEAFF.

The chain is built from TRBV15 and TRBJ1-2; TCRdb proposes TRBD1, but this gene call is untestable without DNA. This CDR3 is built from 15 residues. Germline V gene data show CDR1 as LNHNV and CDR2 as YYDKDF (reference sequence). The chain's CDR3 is CATSLNLQGEGGYTF. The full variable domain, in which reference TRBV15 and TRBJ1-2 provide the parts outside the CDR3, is DAMVIQNPRYQVTQFGKPVTLSCSQTLNHNVMYWYQQKSSQAPKLLFHYYDKDFNNEADTPDNFQSRRPNTSFCFLDIRSPGLGDTAMYLCATSLNLQGEGGYTFGSGTRLTVV.

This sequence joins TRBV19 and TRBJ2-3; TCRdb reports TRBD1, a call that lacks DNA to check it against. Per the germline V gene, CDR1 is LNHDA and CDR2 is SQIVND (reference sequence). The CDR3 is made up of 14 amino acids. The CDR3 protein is CASEDSPGTDTQYF.

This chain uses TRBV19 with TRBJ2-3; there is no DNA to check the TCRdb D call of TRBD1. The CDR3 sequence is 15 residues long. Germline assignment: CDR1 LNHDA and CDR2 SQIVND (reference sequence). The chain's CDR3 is CASSISGQEGDTQYF.

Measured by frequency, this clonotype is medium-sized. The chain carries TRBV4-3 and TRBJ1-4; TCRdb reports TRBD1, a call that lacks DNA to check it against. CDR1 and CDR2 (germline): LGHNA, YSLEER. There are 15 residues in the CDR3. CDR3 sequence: CASSQESSPRGKLFF.

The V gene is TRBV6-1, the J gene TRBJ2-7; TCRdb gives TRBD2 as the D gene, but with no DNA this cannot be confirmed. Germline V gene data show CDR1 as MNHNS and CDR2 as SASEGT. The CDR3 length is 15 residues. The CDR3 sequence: CASSTLAGSSYEQYF.

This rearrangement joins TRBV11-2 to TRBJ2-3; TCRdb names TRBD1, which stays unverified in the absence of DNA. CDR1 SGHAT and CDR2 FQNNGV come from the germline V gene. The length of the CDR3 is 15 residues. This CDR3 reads CASSRLTVGADTQYF.

This CDR3 is CASSARGLSSTDTQYF. The chain carries TRBV9 and TRBJ2-3; no DNA is available, so the TRBD1 call from TCRdb remains unchecked. Germline V CDR1 and CDR2: SGDLS, YYNGEE. The length of the CDR3 is 16 residues.

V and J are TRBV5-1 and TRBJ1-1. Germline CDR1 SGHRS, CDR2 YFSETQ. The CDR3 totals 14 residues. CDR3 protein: CASREGRMNTEAFF.

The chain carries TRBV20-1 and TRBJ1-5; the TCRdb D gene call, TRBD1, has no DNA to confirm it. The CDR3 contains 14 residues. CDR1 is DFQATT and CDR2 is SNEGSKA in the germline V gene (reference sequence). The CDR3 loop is CSARDWDSLGPQHF.

The CDR3: CASSLSGGGGADTQYF. This rearrangement joins TRBV7-3 to TRBJ2-3; checking the TCRdb D call of TRBD2 is not possible without DNA. The CDR3 length is 16 residues. Germline V gene data show CDR1 as SGHTA and CDR2 as FQGTGA.

CDR3 loop: CASSSPGLVINEQFF. The rearrangement links TRBV7-2 to TRBJ2-1; the TRBD2 assignment by TCRdb is unverifiable without DNA. Germline V gene lookup returns CDR1 SGHTA and CDR2 FQGNSA. The CDR3 is 15 residues long.